Shown below are 9 T cell receptor beta chains from a single sample sequenced in a study of blood T cell repertoires in COVID-19. The protocol was immunoSEQ multiplex PCR, while the TCRdb copy is restricted to in-frame clones and leaves out a portion. The sample shows roughly 100,000 clones, approximately 79% of them seen only once. The sample taken for sequencing was peripheral blood. The receptors stem from an older man with active or convalescent COVID-19.

A few counts support this clone. The chain is built from TRBV2 and TRBJ1-1; unclear D gene. CDR1 is SNHLY and CDR2 is FYNNEI in the germline V gene. The V gene lost 2 bases and the J gene lost 5 bases, with 9 bases spanning the gap. The CDR3 totals 13 residues. CDR3 loop: CASSEYPRTEAFF. The CDR3 region has the DNA TGTGCCAGCAGTGAATACCCGAGGACTGAAGCTTTCTTT.

This rearrangement joins TRBV9 to TRBJ2-5; D gene ambiguous. Germline loops: CDR1 SGDLS, CDR2 YYNGEE. CDR3 length equals 13 residues. Trimming removed 4 bases from V and 3 bases from J, with 10 bases in between. Written as DNA, the CDR3 is TGTGCCAGCAGCCCAAGTCCAGAAGAGACCCAGTACTTC. Translated, it gives CASSPSPEETQYF.

This clone was counted only a few times. The chain employs TRBV10-3 and TRBJ1-4, with TRBD1 matching 7 bases. J was trimmed by 5 bases and V by 6 bases; bases with no gene match: 6. This CDR3 is 14 amino acids long. Germline lookup yields CDR1 ENHRY and CDR2 SYGVKD. DNA for the CDR3: TGTGCCATCAGCCCGGGACAGACGAATGAAAAACTGTTTTTT. Amino acid sequence: CAISPGQTNEKLFF.

This clone was seen just once. V gene TRBV18 combines with J gene TRBJ1-1; 7 bases map to TRBD1. The germline V gene encodes CDR1 KGHSH and CDR2 LQKENI. Trimming cost V 6 bases and J 3 bases; bases outside gene matches: 7. CDR3 size: 14 residues. Here the CDR3 DNA reads TGTGCCAGCTCTCCTTCAGGGGGATACACTGAAGCTTTCTTT. Amino acids: CASSPSGGYTEAFF.

This clone was detected once. This chain links TRBV5-1 with TRBJ1-3; no firm D call. This CDR3 has 14 residues. CDR1 and CDR2 from the germline V gene are SGHRS and YFSETQ. V was shortened by 0 bases and J by 0 bases, with 4 bases between the two germline ends. The CDR3 DNA sequence: TGCGCCAGCAGCTTGGGTCACTCTGGAAACACCATATATTTT. This gives the protein CASSLGHSGNTIYF.

The rearrangement links TRBV2 to TRBJ1-5, with D uncertain. The V end was cut by 4 bases, the J end by 6 bases, with 10 bases between. Germline values: CDR1 SNHLY, CDR2 FYNNEI. The CDR3 contains 13 residues. The CDR3 reads CASSGGDGQPQHF. CDR3 sequence (DNA): TGTGCCAGCAGTGGGGGAGACGGTCAGCCCCAGCATTTT.

CDR3 sequence reads: CASSQGQEGQPQHF. CDR3 sequence (DNA): TGTGCCAGCAGCCAGGGACAAGAGGGCCAGCCCCAGCATTTT. The gene calls are TRBV7-8 and TRBJ1-5; D perhaps matches TRBD1 (6 bases). The CDR3 runs to 14 residues. Trimming took off 5 bases at V and 7 bases at J, with 15 bases between the two ends. The germline CDR1 and CDR2 sequences are SGHVS and FQNEAQ. Full variable domain (outside the CDR3, taken from reference TRBV7-8 and TRBJ1-5): GAGVSQSPRYKVAKRGQDVALRCDPISGHVSLFWYQQALGQGPEFLTYFQNEAQLDKSGLPSDRFFAERPEGSVSTLKIQRTQQEDSAVYLCASSQGQEGQPQHFGDGTRLSIL.

The V gene is TRBV7-3, the J gene TRBJ2-1; 13 bases are shared with TRBD2. Germline CDR1 SGHTA, CDR2 FQGTGA. Trimming at V came to 5 bases and at J to 9 bases, leaving 7 bases not matched to a gene. The CDR3 runs 15 residues. CDR3 DNA: TGTGCCAGCAGCCCAACTAGCGGGAGGGCCATTGAGCAGTTCTTC. Translated: CASSPTSGRAIEQFF.

The V and J genes are TRBV11-2 and TRBJ1-2, with 10 bases identical to TRBD1. V lost 5 bases to trimming and J lost 5 bases; unmatched junction nucleotides: 8. The CDR3 contains 15 residues. CDR1 and CDR2 from the germline V gene are SGHAT and FQNNGV. The CDR3 DNA is TGTGCCAGCAGCAAAAGGGACAGGGGCGCTTATGGCTACACCTTC. The encoded protein is CASSKRDRGAYGYTF.